This TCR beta chain was profiled in a study of neurological immune-mediated disorders. Study observations and caveats: Expanded clones shared no CDR3 amino acid sequences across subjects, suggesting private repertoires in all groups. The greatest TCR clonal expansion appeared in HTLV-1-associated myelopathy and the smallest, falling below healthy controls, in multiple sclerosis.

Time point of the sample: technical triplicate 1. The unsorted libraries were generated from a total of 2 million PBMCs, which had been stored in RNAlater at -80 C. The making of cDNA relied on 5'RACE with 10-nucleotide random UMIs. One entry per CDR3 protein, called by TCRdb with MiXCR from the 5' RACE reads. The profile shows about 38,000 distinct CDR3 sequences, approximately 10% of them singletons. This clonotype was observed many times. The antigen remains unidentified. The CDR3 is 14 amino acids. In germline, CDR1 is SGHRS, CDR2 YFSETQ. Trimming removed 4 bases at V and 3 bases at J, with 13 bases between.

The gene calls are TRBV5-1 and TRBJ2-5, with D perhaps assigned TRBD1 or TRBD2 (5 bases each). The receptor was isolated from a man aged 60 to 75 with HTLV-1-associated myelopathy (HAM/TSP). Sequencing was carried out using PBMCs. The DNA of the CDR3 is TGCGCCAGCAGCCCGCTGAGGGGAGAAGAGACCCAGTACTTC. This encodes CASSPLRGEETQYF.